The rows below give T cell receptor beta chains drawn from one sample of a study of cytomegalovirus exposure and HLA in healthy donors. Only in-frame clones appear in the TCRdb table, and some are missing; sequencing was by immunoSEQ multiplex PCR. The sample holds tens of thousands of clones, 80% seen once. The specimen sequenced was PBMCs. These receptors were collected from a male donor in good health and CMV-seronegative. The CDR3 runs from the conserved cysteine through the conserved F or W.

V | length | CDR3
TRBV5-1 | 15 | CASSLVGAPDEKLFF
TRBV5-6 | 14 | CASSLRGGPYEQYF
TRBV29-1 | 13 | CSVTWTGAYGYTF
TRBV6-1 | 15 | CASSEGLKRTGELFF
TRBV11-3 | 16 | CASSLGTGTGNTEAFF
TRBV7-3 | 16 | CASSLLAGDIYNEQFF
TRBV21-1 | 19 | CASSIPGQGAQDSNQPQHF
TRBV14 | 15 | CASSQRAGVTYEQYF
TRBV5-1 | 14 | CASSPGGVYSPLHF
TRBV28 | 15 | CASSPPDRGRSPLHF
TRBV5-1 | 15 | CASSRLAGFSYEQYF
TRBV7-9 | 12 | CASSPGSAGYTF
TRBV20-1 | 11 | CSARDHIGYTF
TRBV30 | 17 | CAWNGSPGQFRAGELFF
TRBV5-1 | 15 | CASSLETGGNSPLHF
TRBV6-5 | 14 | CASSYSRWNTEAFF
TRBV5-4 | 18 | CASSMGLAGSSSYNEQFF
TRBV6-6 | 13 | CASTRERGTEAFF
TRBV6-5 | 13 | CASRLQGNTEAFF
TRBV2 | 14 | CASSYRDKRNTIYF
TRBV7-9 | 16 | CASSIPLAGSTDTQYF
TRBV7-9 | 13 | CASSPSGGGEQYF
TRBV7-6 | 15 | CASSGPGLHTGELFF
TRBV6-4 | 15 | CASSRTGGANEKLFF
TRBV6-1 | 15 | CASRLQGATNEKLFF
TRBV5-8 | 15 | CASSLAKLGGDGYTF
TRBV28 | 16 | CASSPQSGTGQGGYTF
TRBV27 | 12 | CASSSIVNEQFF
TRBV29-1 | 13 | CSVALAGKNEQFF
TRBV21-1 | 16 | CASSKEQGTSNQPQHF
TRBV5-1 | 15 | CASSLAGRGRTEAFF
TRBV19 | 14 | CASSTRDRANEQFF
TRBV2 | 15 | CASSGDRGGNYGYTF
TRBV11-2 | 14 | CASSQTRIFDGYTF
TRBV29-1 | 12 | CSVAGTGGEQYF
TRBV7-2 | 18 | CASSLDWRGLAGANVLTF
TRBV5-1 | 15 | CASSLARAANYGYTF
TRBV5-4 | 13 | CASSLDRSYEQYF
TRBV7-2 | 15 | CASKFRTDYLYGYTF
TRBV18 | 13 | CASSRDYDQPQHF
TRBV27 | 13 | CASSLGGSYGYTF
TRBV18 | 14 | CASSGTDGIYGYTF
TRBV29-1 | 13 | CSVSPTGAYEQYF
TRBV13 | 13 | CASSVGGMTEAFF
TRBV30 | 14 | CAWRVGQVNTEAFF
TRBV6-1 | 12 | CASNRDQETQYF
TRBV10-3 | 13 | CAIGQGVGETQYF
TRBV13 | 13 | CASSTAGKNIQYF
TRBV4-1 | 16 | CASSQERVGVNTEAFF
TRBV21-1 | 16 | CASSKNGPAGDTEAFF